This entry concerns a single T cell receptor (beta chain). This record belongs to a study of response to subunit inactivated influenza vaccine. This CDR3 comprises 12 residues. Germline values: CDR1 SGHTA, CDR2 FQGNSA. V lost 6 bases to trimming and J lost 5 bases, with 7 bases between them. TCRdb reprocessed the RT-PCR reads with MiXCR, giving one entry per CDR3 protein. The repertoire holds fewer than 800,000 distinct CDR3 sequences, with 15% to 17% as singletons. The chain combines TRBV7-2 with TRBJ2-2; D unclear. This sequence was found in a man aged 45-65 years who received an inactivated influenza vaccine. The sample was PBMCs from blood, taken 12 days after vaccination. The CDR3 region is CASSHRTGELFF. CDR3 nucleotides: TGTGCCAGCAGTCATAGAACCGGGGAGCTGTTTTTT.